Listed below are T cell receptor beta chains from one sample, sequenced in a study of vaccination effects on CD4 cells after COVID-19. These receptors' antigens are unknown. The data were produced by immunoSEQ multiplex PCR, yet TCRdb's version contains in-frame clones alone and is incomplete. The sample lists more than 35,000 clones, around 70% occurring once. The material sequenced was CD4+ T cells from PBMCs cultured with HCoV-NL63 spike peptides, taken before COVID-19 vaccination. The source is a human donor who had a prior SARS-CoV-2 infection. The CDR3 runs from the conserved cysteine through the conserved F or W.

J gene: TRBJ1-6
V gene: TRBV14
CDR3 protein: CASRTGIEGSPLHF

J gene: TRBJ2-7
V gene: TRBV5-1
CDR3 protein: CASSLATGWNYEQYF

J gene: TRBJ1-5
V gene: TRBV5-1
CDR3 protein: CASSLAIWGTGGNQPQHF

J gene: TRBJ2-3
V gene: TRBV19
CDR3 protein: CASSPGGLAGLDTQYF

J gene: TRBJ2-1
V gene: TRBV11-3
CDR3 protein: CASSLRELGEQFF

J gene: TRBJ2-1
V gene: TRBV19
CDR3 protein: CASPLPGWHNEQFF

J gene: TRBJ2-3
V gene: TRBV15
CDR3 protein: CATSRDIGGFTDTQYF

J gene: TRBJ1-1
V gene: TRBV7-3
CDR3 protein: CASSDTGTMSTEAFF

J gene: TRBJ2-7
V gene: TRBV18
CDR3 protein: CASSPQTSGYEQYF

J gene: TRBJ1-2
V gene: TRBV18
CDR3 protein: CASSPLSGNYGYTF

J gene: TRBJ2-3
V gene: TRBV10-3
CDR3 protein: CAISESGLSTDTQYF

J gene: TRBJ1-1
V gene: TRBV2
CDR3 protein: CASKRTGANTEAFF